This T cell receptor beta chain emerged from a study of blood T cell repertoires in COVID-19. Germline lookup yields CDR1 SGDLS and CDR2 YYNGEE. The CDR3 covers 19 residues. Trimming left V 3 bases short and J 0 bases short, with 19 bases between. Generated by immunoSEQ multiplex PCR, the TCRdb table keeps only in-frame clones and is missing some. The table records around 57,000 clones, approximately 90% of them present only once. This rearrangement joins TRBV9 to TRBJ1-6; D is undetermined. Sequenced material: peripheral blood. The source of this sequence is a woman older than 75 with COVID-19, enrolled during active disease. The CDR3 region is CASSAYSERAGSYNSPLHF. The CDR3, as DNA: TGTGCCAGCAGCGCCTATAGTGAGAGGGCTGGCTCCTATAATTCACCCCTCCACTTT.